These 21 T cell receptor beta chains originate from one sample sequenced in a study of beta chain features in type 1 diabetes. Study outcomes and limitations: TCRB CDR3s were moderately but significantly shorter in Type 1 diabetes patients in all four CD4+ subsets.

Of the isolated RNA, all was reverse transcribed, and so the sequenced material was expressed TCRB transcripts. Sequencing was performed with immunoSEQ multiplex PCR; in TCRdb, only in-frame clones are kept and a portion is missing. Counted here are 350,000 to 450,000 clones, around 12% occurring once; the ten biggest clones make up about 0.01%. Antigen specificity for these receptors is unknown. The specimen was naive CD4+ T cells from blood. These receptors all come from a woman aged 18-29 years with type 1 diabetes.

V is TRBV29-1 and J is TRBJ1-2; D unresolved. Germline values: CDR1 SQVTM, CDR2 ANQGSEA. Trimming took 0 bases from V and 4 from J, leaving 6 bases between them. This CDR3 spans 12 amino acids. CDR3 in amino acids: CSVEERSYGYTF. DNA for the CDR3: TGCAGCGTTGAAGAGCGAAGCTATGGCTACACCTTC.

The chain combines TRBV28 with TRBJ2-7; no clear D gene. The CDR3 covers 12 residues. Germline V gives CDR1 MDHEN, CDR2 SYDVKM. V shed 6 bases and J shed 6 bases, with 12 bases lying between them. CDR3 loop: CASSPPLSEQYF. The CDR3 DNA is TGTGCCAGCAGCCCCCCTCTCTCCGAGCAGTACTTC.

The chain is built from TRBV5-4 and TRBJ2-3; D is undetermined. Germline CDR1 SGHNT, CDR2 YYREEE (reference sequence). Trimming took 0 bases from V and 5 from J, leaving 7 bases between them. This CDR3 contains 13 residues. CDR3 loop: CASSLEPGDTQYF. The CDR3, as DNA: TGTGCCAGCAGCTTGGAACCGGGAGATACGCAGTATTTT.

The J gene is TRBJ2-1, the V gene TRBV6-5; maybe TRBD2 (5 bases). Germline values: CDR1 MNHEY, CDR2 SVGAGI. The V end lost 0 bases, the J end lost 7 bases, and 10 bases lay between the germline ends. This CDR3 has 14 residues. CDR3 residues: CASSYSRLANEQFF. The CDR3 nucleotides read TGTGCCAGCAGTTACTCGAGGCTAGCAAATGAGCAGTTCTTC.

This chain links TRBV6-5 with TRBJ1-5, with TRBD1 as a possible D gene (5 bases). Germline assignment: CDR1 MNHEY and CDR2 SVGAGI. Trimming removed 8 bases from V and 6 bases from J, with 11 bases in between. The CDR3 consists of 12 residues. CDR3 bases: TGTGCCAGCCGTACGGGGGTTCAGCCCCAGCATTTT. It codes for CASRTGVQPQHF.

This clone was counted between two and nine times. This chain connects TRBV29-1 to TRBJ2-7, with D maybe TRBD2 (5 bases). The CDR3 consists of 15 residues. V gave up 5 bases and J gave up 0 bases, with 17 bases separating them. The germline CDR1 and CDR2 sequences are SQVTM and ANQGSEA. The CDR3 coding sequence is TGCAGCGTTCGTAACAGTTTGAGGGCCTCCTACGAGCAGTACTTC. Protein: CSVRNSLRASYEQYF.

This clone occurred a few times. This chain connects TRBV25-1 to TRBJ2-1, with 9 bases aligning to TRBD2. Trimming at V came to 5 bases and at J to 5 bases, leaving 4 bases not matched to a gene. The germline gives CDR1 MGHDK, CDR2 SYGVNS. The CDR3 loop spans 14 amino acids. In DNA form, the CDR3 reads TGTGCCAGCAGTTTAGCGGGGGCCGACAATGAGCAGTTCTTC. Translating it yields CASSLAGADNEQFF.

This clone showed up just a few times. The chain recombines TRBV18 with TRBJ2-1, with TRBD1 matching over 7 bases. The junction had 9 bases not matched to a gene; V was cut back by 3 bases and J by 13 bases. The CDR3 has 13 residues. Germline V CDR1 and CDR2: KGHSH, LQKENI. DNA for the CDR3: TGTGCCAGCTCACCGGACGGACAGGCGGAACAGTTCTTC. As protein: CASSPDGQAEQFF.

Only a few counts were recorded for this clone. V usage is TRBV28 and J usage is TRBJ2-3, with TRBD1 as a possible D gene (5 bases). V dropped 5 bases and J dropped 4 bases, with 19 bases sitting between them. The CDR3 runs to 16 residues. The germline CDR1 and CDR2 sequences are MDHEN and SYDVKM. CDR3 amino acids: CASSVPLQGPADTQYF. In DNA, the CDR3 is TGTGCCAGCAGTGTACCCCTCCAGGGCCCCGCAGATACGCAGTATTTT.

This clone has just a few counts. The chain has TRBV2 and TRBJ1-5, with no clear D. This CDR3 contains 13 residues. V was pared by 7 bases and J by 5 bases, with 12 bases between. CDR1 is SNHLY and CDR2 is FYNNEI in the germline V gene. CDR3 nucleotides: TGTGCCAGCACCGAGGGCGGCTATCAGCCCCAGCATTTT. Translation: CASTEGGYQPQHF.

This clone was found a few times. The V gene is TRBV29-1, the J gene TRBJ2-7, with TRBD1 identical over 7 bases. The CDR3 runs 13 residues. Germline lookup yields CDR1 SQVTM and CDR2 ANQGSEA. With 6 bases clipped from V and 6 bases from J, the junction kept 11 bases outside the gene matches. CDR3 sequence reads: CSVRQGPSGEQYF. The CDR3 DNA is TGCAGCGTGCGACAGGGACCTTCTGGCGAGCAGTACTTC.

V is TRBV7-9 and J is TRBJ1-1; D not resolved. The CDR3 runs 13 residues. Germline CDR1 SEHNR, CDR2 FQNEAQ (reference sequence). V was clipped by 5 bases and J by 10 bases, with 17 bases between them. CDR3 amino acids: CASSKRLRNGAFF. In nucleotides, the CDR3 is TGTGCCAGCAGCAAGAGGCTACGGAATGGAGCTTTCTTT.

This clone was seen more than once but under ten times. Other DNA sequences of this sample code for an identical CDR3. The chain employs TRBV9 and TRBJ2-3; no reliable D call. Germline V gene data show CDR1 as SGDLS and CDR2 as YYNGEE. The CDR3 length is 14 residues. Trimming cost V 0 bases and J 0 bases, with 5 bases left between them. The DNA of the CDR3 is TGTGCCAGCAGCGTAGACAGAAGCACAGATACGCAGTATTTT. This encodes CASSVDRSTDTQYF.

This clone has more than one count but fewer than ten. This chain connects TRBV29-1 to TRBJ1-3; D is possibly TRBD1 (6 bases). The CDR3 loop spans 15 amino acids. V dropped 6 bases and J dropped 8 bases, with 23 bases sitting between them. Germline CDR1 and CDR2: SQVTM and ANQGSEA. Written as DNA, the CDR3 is TGCAGCGTCCCCCCTGAACAGGGTCGGGGGGACACCATATATTTT. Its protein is CSVPPEQGRGDTIYF.

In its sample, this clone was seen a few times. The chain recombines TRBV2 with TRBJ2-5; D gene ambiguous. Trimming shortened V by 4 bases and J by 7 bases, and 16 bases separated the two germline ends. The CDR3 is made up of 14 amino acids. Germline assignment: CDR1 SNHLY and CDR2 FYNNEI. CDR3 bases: TGTGCCAGCAGTGGGATGAGACCAACGGGGACCCAGTACTTC. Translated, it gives CASSGMRPTGTQYF.

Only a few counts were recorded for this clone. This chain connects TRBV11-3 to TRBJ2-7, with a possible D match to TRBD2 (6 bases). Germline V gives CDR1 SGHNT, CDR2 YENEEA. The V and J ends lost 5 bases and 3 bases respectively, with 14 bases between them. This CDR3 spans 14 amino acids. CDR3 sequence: CASSRTGVLYEQYF. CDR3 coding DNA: TGTGCCAGCAGCCGTACGGGGGTACTCTACGAGCAGTACTTC.

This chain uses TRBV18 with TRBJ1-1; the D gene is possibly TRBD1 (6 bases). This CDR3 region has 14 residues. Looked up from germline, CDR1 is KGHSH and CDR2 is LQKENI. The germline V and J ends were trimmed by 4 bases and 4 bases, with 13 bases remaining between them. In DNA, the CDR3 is TGTGCCAGCTCACGGGGGCCTGGCGGCACTGAAGCTTTCTTT. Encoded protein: CASSRGPGGTEAFF.

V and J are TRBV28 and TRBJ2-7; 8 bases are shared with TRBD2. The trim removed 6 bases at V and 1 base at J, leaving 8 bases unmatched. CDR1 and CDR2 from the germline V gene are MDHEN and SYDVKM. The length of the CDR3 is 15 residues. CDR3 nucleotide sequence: TGTGCCAGCAGCCTAAGCGGGAGCCCGTCCTACGAGCAGTACTTC. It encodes CASSLSGSPSYEQYF.

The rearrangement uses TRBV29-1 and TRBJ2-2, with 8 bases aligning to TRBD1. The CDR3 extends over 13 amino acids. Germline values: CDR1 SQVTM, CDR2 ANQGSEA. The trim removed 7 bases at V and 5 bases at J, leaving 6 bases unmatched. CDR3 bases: TGCAGCGGATGGACAGGGAGGACCGGGGAGCTGTTTTTT. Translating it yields CSGWTGRTGELFF.

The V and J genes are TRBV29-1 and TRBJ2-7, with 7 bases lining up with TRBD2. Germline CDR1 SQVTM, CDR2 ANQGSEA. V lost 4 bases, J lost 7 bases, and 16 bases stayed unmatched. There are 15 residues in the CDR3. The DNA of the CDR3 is TGCAGCGTTGGAGGATCAGAGCGGGACCTTCGGGAGCAGTACTTC. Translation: CSVGGSERDLREQYF.

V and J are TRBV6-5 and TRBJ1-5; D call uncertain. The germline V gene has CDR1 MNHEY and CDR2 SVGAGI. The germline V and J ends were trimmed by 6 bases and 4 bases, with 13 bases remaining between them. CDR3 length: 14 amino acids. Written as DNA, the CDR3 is TGTGCCAGCAGCCCCGGGATCGGGAATCAGCCCCAGCATTTT. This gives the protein CASSPGIGNQPQHF.